Below, 21 T cell receptor beta chains from the same sample are listed, as sequenced in a study of blood T cells in healthy people across ages. PCR was performed a second time for about 7 to 11 cycles using a sample-barcoded 5' primer and a J-beta primer mix. TCRdb independently ran MiXCR on the 5' RACE reads; one entry per CDR3 protein. The sample lists over a million distinct CDR3 sequences, approximately 42% seen once, with approximately 7.9% in the top ten. The specimen was blood. The origin of the receptors is a woman aged 18-35 years in good health.

The gene calls are TRBV4-1 and TRBJ1-5, with unresolved D. The CDR3 contains 15 residues. The germline V gene has CDR1 MGHRA and CDR2 YSYEKL. The V gene lost 0 bases and the J gene lost 5 bases, with 11 bases spanning the gap. The CDR3: CASSQDLAEYQPQHF. The CDR3 DNA reads TGCGCCAGCAGCCAAGATCTGGCAGAATATCAGCCCCAGCATTTT.

This clonotype was found a few times. The chain is built from TRBV13 and TRBJ1-1; 7 nucleotides align to TRBD1. The J segment lost 4 bases and the V segment lost 10 bases, leaving 6 bases of the junction unmatched. CDR1 and CDR2 from the germline V gene are PRHDT and FYEKMQ (reference sequence). The CDR3 length is 12 residues. The CDR3 loop is CATRQGLTEAFF. The CDR3 DNA sequence: TGTGCCACCAGACAGGGTCTCACTGAAGCTTTCTTT.

About this clonotype itself: One end of the junction varies from germline; a read error may be responsible. The chain uses TRBV10-3 and TRBJ2-1, with TRBD2 identical over 15 bases. Germline V gene data show CDR1 as ENHRY and CDR2 as SYGVKD. The CDR3 loop spans 18 amino acids. This chain's CDR3 is CAITAGTSGRTGYNGQFF. The DNA for the CDR3 is TGTGCCATCACTGCCGGGACTAGCGGGAGGACGGGGTACAATGGGCAGTTCTTC.

Regarding this clonotype: Germline is not matched at one junction end, which may reflect a read error. The chain carries TRBV29-1 and TRBJ1-3; D might be TRBD1 (5 bases). Germline CDR1 SQVTM, CDR2 ANQGSEA. The CDR3 has 16 amino acids. Here the CDR3 reads CSGPATGSRRGSTVYF. The CDR3 coding sequence is TGCAGCGGACCAGCCACAGGAAGCCGACGGGGGAGCACCGTATATTTT.

A few counts support this clonotype. The CDR3 loop is CASSPDRGGDTDTQYF. The CDR3, as DNA: TGTGCCAGCAGTCCCGACAGGGGCGGGGACACAGATACGCAGTATTTT. The chain recombines TRBV7-9 with TRBJ2-3; 8 bases map to TRBD1. CDR1 is SEHNR and CDR2 is FQNEAQ in the germline V gene (reference sequence). V lost 6 bases to trimming and J lost 2 bases; unmatched junction nucleotides: 10. This CDR3 region has 16 residues.

This clonotype appeared a few times. CDR3 region: CASSPERGNGYEQYF. For the CDR3, the DNA is TGTGCCAGCAGCCCGGAACGGGGGAACGGATACGAGCAGTACTTC. The V gene is TRBV13, the J gene TRBJ2-7; maybe TRBD2 (6 bases). CDR1 and CDR2 from the germline V gene are PRHDT and FYEKMQ (reference sequence). The CDR3 loop spans 15 amino acids. V lost 5 bases to trimming and J lost 4 bases, with 18 bases between them.

The rearrangement links TRBV9 to TRBJ2-5; 7 bases are a match to TRBD1. The V gene end was trimmed by 4 bases and the J gene end by 1 base; junction bases not matched to a gene: 10. Germline CDR1 SGDLS, CDR2 YYNGEE. The CDR3 has 16 residues. CDR3 in amino acids: CASSPNSGTAQETQYF. As DNA, the CDR3 is TGTGCCAGCAGCCCCAACTCCGGGACAGCCCAAGAGACCCAGTACTTC. The full variable domain, its missing parts supplied by reference TRBV9 and TRBJ2-5, is DSGVTQTPKHLITATGQRVTLRCSPRSGDLSVYWYQQSLDQGLQFLIQYYNGEERAKGNILERFSAQQFPDLHSELNLSSLELGDSALYFCASSPNSGTAQETQYFGPGTRLLVL.

In regard to this clonotype: One end of the junction is discordant with germline, which a read error may explain. The rearrangement joins TRBV7-6 to TRBJ1-1; 8 bases match TRBD1. The CDR3 length is 17 residues. The germline gives CDR1 SGHVS, CDR2 FNYEAQ. CDR3 nucleotides: TGTGCTAGCAGCCTCCGGACAGGGAGAGTCATGAACACTGAAGCTTTCTTT. As protein: CASSLRTGRVMNTEAFF.

Note on this clonotype: One end of the junction fails to match germline, which may point to a read error. The chain employs TRBV28 and TRBJ2-5; TRBD2 matches at 7 bases. Germline V CDR1 and CDR2: MDHEN, SYDVKM. This CDR3 contains 16 residues. CDR3 amino acids: CASSSPSGGWLETRYF. The CDR3 DNA reads TGTGCCAGCAGTTCCCCTTCGGGAGGCTGGTTGGAGACCCGGTACTTC. The entire variable domain, with the rest obtained from reference TRBV28 and TRBJ2-5, is as follows: DVKVTQSSRYLVKRTGEKVFLECVQDMDHENMFWYRQDPGLGLRLIYFSYDVKMKEKGDIPEGYSVSREKKERFSLILESASTNQTSMYLCASSSPSGGWLETRYFGPGTRLLVL.

The J gene is TRBJ1-2, the V gene TRBV27, with D tentatively TRBD1 (5 bases). Trimming removed 7 bases from V and 4 bases from J, with 16 bases in between. Per the germline V gene, CDR1 is MNHEY and CDR2 is SMNVEV (reference sequence). The CDR3 spans 14 residues. Here the CDR3 DNA reads TGTGCCAGCATGCAAGGGGCAGGGTTCTATGGCTACACCTTC. This translates into CASMQGAGFYGYTF.

This chain joins TRBV20-1 and TRBJ2-5; 13 nucleotides line up with TRBD2. TRBJ2-7 matches the DNA end more closely, so the J call is doubtful. This CDR3 has 14 residues. Germline V CDR1 and CDR2: DFQATT, SNEGSKA (reference sequence). CDR3 nucleotide sequence: TGCAGTGCTGGAACTAGCGGGAGGGCGGTCGAGCAGTACTTC. Encoded protein: CSAGTSGRAVEQYF.

This clonotype was recorded a few times. Being one base from a much bigger clone, this may be a read error. The chain recombines TRBV7-2 with TRBJ2-5; D call uncertain. The J call may not be correct, given that the DNA end is closer to TRBJ2-7. Germline-derived CDR1 and CDR2 are SGHTA and FQGNSA. The CDR3 contains 14 residues. DNA for the CDR3: TGTGCCAGCAGCGTATTCAGGACCGATTACGAGCAGTACTTC. This translates into CASSVFRTDYEQYF.

Notes on this clonotype: One end of the junction is discordant with germline, which a read error may explain. This sequence joins TRBV7-9 and TRBJ2-3; 11 bases match TRBD2. The CDR3 spans 15 residues. The germline CDR1 and CDR2 sequences are SEHNR and FQNEAQ (reference sequence). CDR3 in amino acids: CASSLTSGGPDTQDF. CDR3 nucleotide sequence: TGTGCCAGCAGCTTAACTAGCGGGGGCCCAGATACGCAGGATTTT. Filled out from reference TRBV7-9 and TRBJ2-3, the complete variable domain reads DTGVSQNPRHKITKRGQNVTFRCDPISEHNRLYWYRQTLGQGPEFLTYFQNEAQLEKSRLLSDRFSAERPKGSFSTLEIQRTEQGDSAMYLCASSLTSGGPDTQDFGPGTRLTVL.

V is TRBV6-1 and J is TRBJ2-7, with D perhaps assigned TRBD1 or TRBD2 (5 bases each). The CDR3 length is 16 residues. V was pared by 3 bases and J by 0 bases, with 15 bases between. From germline, CDR1 is MNHNS and CDR2 SASEGT. CDR3 in DNA: TGTGCCAGCAGTGAGGAGTGGGACGGAGCCTCCTACGAGCAGTACTTC. This codes for CASSEEWDGASYEQYF.

In this sample, this clonotype turned up a few times. V usage is TRBV3-1 and J usage is TRBJ2-7, with D perhaps given as TRBD1 or TRBD2 (6 bases each). The V end was cut by 0 bases, the J end by 1 base, with 13 bases between. The CDR3 extends over 16 amino acids. CDR1 is LGHDT, CDR2 YNNKEL, per germline (reference sequence). The DNA of the CDR3 is TGTGCCAGCAGCCAAGATGGGAGGCAGGGGTCCTACGAGCAGTACTTC. Residues: CASSQDGRQGSYEQYF.

This clonotype appeared a few times. This chain joins TRBV3-1 and TRBJ2-1, with 9 nucleotides matching TRBD2. This CDR3 is built from 16 residues. Germline V CDR1 and CDR2: LGHDT, YNNKEL (reference sequence). With 4 bases clipped from V and 6 bases from J, the junction kept 10 bases outside the gene matches. The CDR3 protein is CASSPGVSGGFNEQFF. The CDR3 coding sequence is TGTGCCAGCAGCCCCGGCGTGAGCGGGGGGTTCAATGAGCAGTTCTTC.

Only a few counts were recorded for this clonotype. The chain couples TRBV11-1 to TRBJ1-4; 8 bases are shared with TRBD1. Germline assignment: CDR1 SGHAT and CDR2 FQDESV (reference sequence). This CDR3 spans 15 amino acids. J was trimmed by 8 bases and V by 4 bases; bases with no gene match: 9. CDR3 sequence reads: CASSSMGQASEKLFF. The CDR3 DNA reads as TGTGCCAGCAGCTCGATGGGACAGGCGTCGGAAAAACTGTTTTTT. The whole variable domain, remainder taken from reference TRBV11-1 and TRBJ1-4, is EAEVAQSPRYKITEKSQAVAFWCDPISGHATLYWYRQILGQGPELLVQFQDESVVDDSQLPKDRFSAERLKGVDSTLKIQPAELGDSAMYLCASSSMGQASEKLFFGSGTQLSVL.

The chain links TRBV20-1 to TRBJ1-5, with D possibly TRBD1 on 5 matching bases. Germline values: CDR1 DFQATT, CDR2 SNEGSKA (reference sequence). The length of the CDR3 is 15 residues. Trimming took off 5 bases at V and 5 bases at J, with 19 bases between the two ends. The CDR3 here is CSASKGGGRDQPQHF. In DNA form, the CDR3 reads TGCAGTGCTTCAAAAGGCGGGGGTCGGGATCAGCCCCAGCATTTT.

Only a few counts were recorded for this clonotype. The chain links TRBV27 to TRBJ1-4, with 7 bases matching TRBD1. Losses at the gene ends were 6 bases for V and 7 bases for J; bases not matched to a gene: 8. Germline V gives CDR1 MNHEY, CDR2 SMNVEV (reference sequence). The CDR3 sequence is 14 residues long. CDR3 sequence: CASRNRGGSEKLFF. CDR3 nucleotide sequence: TGTGCCAGCAGGAACAGGGGCGGGAGTGAAAAACTGTTTTTT. Full variable domain (missing parts from reference TRBV27 and TRBJ1-4): EAQVTQNPRYLITVTGKKLTVTCSQNMNHEYMSWYRQDPGLGLRQIYYSMNVEVTDKGDVPEGYKVSRKEKRNFPLILESPSPNQTSLYFCASRNRGGSEKLFFGSGTQLSVL.

In its sample, this clonotype was seen a few times. This sequence joins TRBV3-1 and TRBJ2-7, with no clear D. V shed 4 bases and J shed 6 bases, with 19 bases lying between them. Per germline, CDR1 LGHDT and CDR2 YNNKEL (reference sequence). The CDR3 spans 15 residues. DNA for the CDR3: TGTGCCAGCAGCCTAAGTGGGGAACCTCGTTTCGAGCAGTACTTC. Residues: CASSLSGEPRFEQYF.

This clonotype was detected only a few times. The chain recombines TRBV28 with TRBJ1-2; D remains unclear. The V and J ends lost 3 bases and 4 bases respectively, with 12 bases between them. The CDR3 sequence is 14 residues long. Germline CDR1 and CDR2: MDHEN and SYDVKM. For the CDR3, the DNA is TGTGCCAGCAGTTTGGGCGAGGGTCCCTATGGCTACACCTTC. Translated: CASSLGEGPYGYTF.